This T cell receptor beta chain is from a study of identical twins. Study-level results: Among beta out-of-frame sequences, excess sharing between twins appeared weaker.

There are 16 residues in the CDR3. Losses at the gene ends were 8 bases for V and 1 base for J; bases not matched to a gene: 7. Template switching (which added a universal primer site) was used, and cDNA carried unique molecular identifiers. TCRdb independently ran MiXCR on the 5' RACE reads; one entry per CDR3 protein. The sample yields about 530,000 distinct CDR3 sequences, approximately 20% seen once. This clonotype was seen more than once but under ten times. Its antigen is unknown. These data were likewise used in another study, on yellow fever vaccine responses in identical twins. As that report states: Reported findings indicate that twins' vaccine T cell responses seemed partially convergent, partially personalized.

Sequenced: CD4+ T cells sorted from blood. V and J are TRBV12-3 or TRBV12-4 and TRBJ2-1; 11 nucleotides align to TRBD2. This clonotype was sampled from a woman younger than 30 in good health. The CDR3 reads CASGRTSGSSYNEQFF. In DNA, the CDR3 is TGTGCCAGCGGCAGGACTAGCGGGTCGTCCTACAATGAGCAGTTCTTC.